This T cell receptor beta chain comes out of a study of cytomegalovirus exposure and HLA in healthy donors. On the study more broadly: Tens of millions of unique TCRs from HLA-typed donors were held in an early release of data. Roughly 80% of around 390 genotyped donors fell in the Caucasian-associated ancestry cluster. Findings and limits, study-wide: The authors assumed roughly uniform sequencing depth across donors for presence/absence analyses.

Germline CDR1 and CDR2: MGHRA and YSYEKL. The junction had 9 bases not matched to a gene; V was cut back by 4 bases and J by 1 base. This CDR3 comprises 16 residues. The study ran its PCR with 60 Vbeta and 13 Jbeta primers. Repertoires were generated with immunoSEQ multiplex PCR, while TCRdb's copy carries only in-frame clones and drops some. The sample contains around 160,000 clones, around three quarters of which appear only once. This clone was counted only a few times. The antigen is not known. The receptor was derived from a woman in her forties in good health and CMV-seropositive. Sequencing input: PBMCs. The chain recombines TRBV4-1 with TRBJ2-5, with 7 bases lining up with TRBD2. The CDR3 protein is CASSLRSGRLQETQYF. The CDR3 coding sequence is TGCGCCAGCAGCCTCCGTAGCGGGCGCCTCCAAGAGACCCAGTACTTC.